This TCR beta chain was documented in a study of T cell repertoires in cytomegalovirus infection. Study details: Public TCR beta signatures were indicative of both CMV infection and a matching HLA type.

Germline lookup yields CDR1 DFQATT and CDR2 SNEGSKA (reference sequence). After removal of 3 bases from V and 9 bases from J, the junction contained 7 bases not matched to a gene. The CDR3 runs to 14 residues. Points on this clonotype: Its antigen is undetermined.

Each CDR3 protein is one row after TCRdb ran MiXCR on the reads. The data show hundreds of thousands of distinct CDR3 sequences, 30% to 35% seen once. The sequences come from cultured PBMCs, collected from culture after CMV antigen stimulation. This sequence originates from a human donor in good health (CMV status not recorded). Some clones in this sample may be carry-over from other donors' samples. The rearrangement uses TRBV20-1 and TRBJ1-5; 11 bases map to TRBD1. The CDR3 region is CSASLDRGRVPQHF. CDR3 nucleotides: TGCAGTGCTAGTCTGGACAGGGGGCGAGTGCCCCAGCATTTT.